The 25 T cell receptor beta chains presented below share a single source sample, sequenced in a study of T-cell reconstitution after alpha-beta-depleted transplantation in children. The TCRbeta library incorporated unique molecular identifiers. TCRdb passed the PCR reads through MiXCR, listing each CDR3 protein once. The sample records hundreds of thousands of distinct CDR3 sequences, 10% to 13% being singletons. The material was PBMCs from the stem cell graft donor, obtained from the stem cell graft. These receptors all stem from a human donor who donated a stem cell graft to a child with acute myeloid leukemia.

This clonotype came up a few times. The chain has TRBV5-6 and TRBJ2-7; tentatively, D is TRBD1 (7 bases). The germline gives CDR1 SGHDT, CDR2 YYEEEE. There are 16 residues in the CDR3. The V end lost 3 bases, the J end lost 2 bases, and 18 bases lay between the germline ends. The CDR3 protein is CASSSHGRDSPYEQYF. The CDR3 bases are TGTGCCAGCAGCTCCCACGGGCGGGACAGCCCCTACGAGCAGTACTTC.

The chain is built from TRBV12-3 or TRBV12-4 and TRBJ2-3, with unresolved D. Trimming removed 2 bases at V and 2 bases at J, with 14 bases between. The CDR3 totals 16 residues. The CDR3 DNA sequence: TGTGCCAGCAGTTTATCTGGGCTTTCTCCCACAGATACGCAGTATTTT. This sequence encodes CASSLSGLSPTDTQYF.

This clonotype showed up just a few times. The chain links TRBV20-1 to TRBJ2-7, with 13 bases identical to TRBD2. The CDR3 has 13 residues. Germline V lookup: CDR1 DFQATT, CDR2 SNEGSKA (reference sequence). V was pared by 6 bases and J by 9 bases, with 8 bases of the junction left unmatched. The CDR3 loop is CSAMKLAGGRQYF. As DNA, the CDR3 is TGCAGTGCAATGAAACTAGCGGGAGGGAGGCAGTACTTC.

In this sample, this clonotype turned up a few times. This chain uses TRBV4-1 with TRBJ2-1; D possibly corresponds to TRBD1 (6 bases). Germline V gives CDR1 MGHRA, CDR2 YSYEKL. V was shortened by 3 bases and J by 5 bases, with 17 bases between the two germline ends. This CDR3 spans 16 amino acids. CDR3 protein: CASSHATGYRDNEQFF. The CDR3 DNA sequence: TGCGCCAGCAGCCATGCTACAGGGTATAGAGACAATGAGCAGTTCTTC.

V gene TRBV20-1 combines with J gene TRBJ2-7, with 8 positions matching TRBD2. Looked up from germline, CDR1 is DFQATT and CDR2 is SNEGSKA (reference sequence). The V gene end was trimmed by 1 base and the J gene end by 0 bases; junction bases not matched to a gene: 2. CDR3 length: 14 residues. The chain's CDR3 is CSARAGGSSYEQYF. CDR3 DNA sequence: TGCAGTGCTAGAGCGGGGGGGAGCTCCTACGAGCAGTACTTC.

This clonotype was counted many times. This chain joins TRBV5-5 and TRBJ2-1; D might be TRBD1 (6 bases). Germline V gene data show CDR1 as SGHKS and CDR2 as YYEKEE (reference sequence). With 10 bases removed from V and 8 bases from J, the gap between germline ends came to 19 bases. The CDR3 runs to 13 residues. The CDR3 DNA reads TGTGCCGTGGCCAGGGGAGAGGGTGATGAGCAGTTCTTC. The encoded protein is CAVARGEGDEQFF.

Worth noting for this clonotype: Germline is not matched at one junction end, which may reflect a read error. The genes are TRBV7-9 and TRBJ2-6; D gene uncertain. The CDR3 is 13 amino acids. Germline assignment: CDR1 SEHNR and CDR2 FQNEAQ (reference sequence). The CDR3: CACSLAGANVLTF. Here the CDR3 DNA reads TGTGCCTGCAGCCTAGCTGGGGCCAACGTCCTGACTTTC.

This clonotype occurred many times. The rearrangement uses TRBV20-1 and TRBJ2-3, with D perhaps matching TRBD1 (5 bases). The CDR3 spans 14 residues. Germline-derived CDR1 and CDR2 are DFQATT and SNEGSKA (reference sequence). Deletions cut 2 bases from V and 0 bases from J, with 9 bases between. The CDR3 protein is CSARPGPSTDTQYF. DNA for the CDR3: TGCAGTGCTAGACCAGGGCCTAGCACAGATACGCAGTATTTT.

This clonotype has at least ten counts. V and J are TRBV29-1 and TRBJ2-1, with 11 bases aligning to TRBD2. Trimming removed 4 bases from V and 4 bases from J; junction bases left unmatched: 3. CDR1 and CDR2 from the germline V gene are SQVTM and ANQGSEA. This CDR3 is 14 amino acids long. The CDR3 coding sequence is TGCAGCGTTGCACTAGCGGGAGTTTACAATGAGCAGTTCTTC. This sequence encodes CSVALAGVYNEQFF.

This clonotype showed up just a few times. The chain is built from TRBV5-1 and TRBJ1-4, with D possibly TRBD1 on 6 matching bases. CDR1 and CDR2 from the germline V gene are SGHRS and YFSETQ. V lost 4 bases and J 5 bases, leaving 18 bases between the germline ends. The CDR3 is made up of 16 amino acids. This CDR3 is CASSPTWGALNEKLFF. The CDR3 DNA follows: TGCGCCAGCAGCCCTACCTGGGGGGCTCTAAATGAAAAACTGTTTTTT.

The table lists this clonotype with many counts. The chain links TRBV20-1 to TRBJ2-7; TRBD2 aligns across 9 bases. This CDR3 contains 16 residues. Unmatched junction bases numbered 9, after V lost 0 bases and J lost 3 bases. From germline, CDR1 is DFQATT and CDR2 SNEGSKA (reference sequence). The CDR3 is CSARDVGLAGNYEQYF. The CDR3 DNA sequence: TGCAGTGCTAGAGATGTGGGTCTAGCGGGGAACTACGAGCAGTACTTC.

This chain links TRBV20-1 with TRBJ2-5, with D possibly matching TRBD2 (5 bases). With 1 base removed from V and 4 bases from J, the gap between germline ends came to 16 bases. Germline V lookup: CDR1 DFQATT, CDR2 SNEGSKA (reference sequence). The CDR3 has 15 residues. The DNA for the CDR3 is TGCAGTGCTAGAGCGATGAGCCGCGGGCGAGAGACCCAGTACTTC. Protein: CSARAMSRGRETQYF.

The sample holds a few counts of this clonotype. The V and J genes are TRBV4-1 and TRBJ1-1; D uncertain. V was shortened by 4 bases and J by 1 base, with 22 bases between the two germline ends. CDR1 MGHRA and CDR2 YSYEKL come from the germline V gene. CDR3 size: 18 residues. The CDR3 reads CASSPWGALGGENTEAFF. The CDR3 nucleotides are TGCGCCAGCAGCCCCTGGGGAGCTCTGGGAGGAGAGAACACTGAAGCTTTCTTT.

J is TRBJ2-1 and V is TRBV11-1; D may match TRBD1 or TRBD2 (5 bases each). CDR1 is SGHAT and CDR2 is FQDESV in the germline V gene (reference sequence). Between the trimmed V and J ends, which lost 5 bases and 10 bases, there was a span of 15 bases. The CDR3 is 13 residues long. As DNA, the CDR3 is TGTGCCAGCAGCACGGGACCCCAAGCGGAGCAGTTCTTC. Amino acids: CASSTGPQAEQFF.

This clonotype was observed a handful of times. The chain recombines TRBV3-1 with TRBJ2-1; the match to TRBD2 covers 8 bases. CDR3 size: 22 residues. Looked up from germline, CDR1 is LGHDT and CDR2 is YNNKEL (reference sequence). Germline trimming cut 1 base from V and 10 bases from J; bases unmatched to any gene: 30. The CDR3 DNA follows: TGTGCCAGCAGCCAAGGAGGTAGTGGACTAGCTAAAGTCCGCAACTCCGTGTGGGAGCAGTTCTTC. It specifies CASSQGGSGLAKVRNSVWEQFF.

The chain is built from TRBV6-5 and TRBJ2-7, with 7 bases identical to TRBD2. The V gene's germline CDR1 is MNHEY and CDR2 SVGAGI. J gave up 5 bases and V 6 bases, and 7 bases lay outside the gene matches. This CDR3 is 13 amino acids long. CDR3 region: CASSGLVLDEQYF. The CDR3 nucleotides are TGTGCCAGCAGCGGACTAGTTTTGGACGAGCAGTACTTC.

The chain combines TRBV20-1 with TRBJ2-1; a possible D gene is TRBD1 (6 bases). CDR1 is DFQATT, CDR2 SNEGSKA, per germline (reference sequence). The CDR3 length is 14 residues. The germline V and J ends were trimmed by 3 bases and 9 bases, with 18 bases remaining between them. The CDR3 DNA reads as TGCAGTGCTAGGGGGAATACAGGGTATGGTGAGCAGTTCTTC. As protein: CSARGNTGYGEQFF.

The chain is built from TRBV20-1 and TRBJ2-5; no firm D call. Trimming took 0 bases from V and 2 from J, leaving 13 bases between them. The CDR3 loop spans 15 amino acids. Germline assignment: CDR1 DFQATT and CDR2 SNEGSKA (reference sequence). CDR3 bases: TGCAGTGCTAGAGATTGGGCCCAGCCTCAAGAGACCCAGTACTTC. This gives the protein CSARDWAQPQETQYF.

The chain employs TRBV29-1 and TRBJ2-1; 12 nucleotides match TRBD2. The CDR3 consists of 15 residues. The junction had 10 bases not matched to a gene; V was cut back by 4 bases and J by 9 bases. Germline CDR1 SQVTM, CDR2 ANQGSEA. CDR3 protein: CSVVLAGGTIVEQFF. Written as DNA, the CDR3 is TGCAGCGTTGTTCTAGCGGGAGGGACTATTGTTGAGCAGTTCTTC.

This clonotype was recorded many times. The rearrangement links TRBV27 to TRBJ2-2; TRBD2 is a possible D gene (5 bases). This CDR3 has 15 amino acids. CDR1 is MNHEY and CDR2 is SMNVEV in the germline V gene (reference sequence). V was clipped by 2 bases and J by 4 bases, with 11 bases between them. This CDR3 is CASSLNQRGTGELFF. For the CDR3, the DNA is TGTGCCAGCAGTTTAAATCAACGGGGCACCGGGGAGCTGTTTTTT.

This clonotype was observed many times. The CDR3 coding sequence is TGCGCCAGCAGCTTGGACACTAACAATCAGCCCCAGCATTTT. Translated: CASSLDTNNQPQHF. The chain carries TRBV5-1 and TRBJ1-5; no reliable D call. The V and J ends lost 0 bases and 3 bases respectively, with 7 bases between them. Germline CDR1 is SGHRS and CDR2 is YFSETQ. This CDR3 is built from 14 residues.

There are many counts of this clonotype. The genes are TRBV20-1 and TRBJ2-4, with 10 nucleotides matching TRBD1. Germline V lookup: CDR1 DFQATT, CDR2 SNEGSKA (reference sequence). J was trimmed by 8 bases and V by 8 bases; bases with no gene match: 9. This CDR3 is built from 13 residues. The CDR3 DNA is TGCAGTCCAAGGACAGGGGGGTCGGACATTCAGTACTTC. This encodes CSPRTGGSDIQYF.

The rearrangement uses TRBV2 and TRBJ1-1, with D possibly matching TRBD1 (5 bases). CDR3 length: 15 amino acids. V dropped 3 bases and J dropped 6 bases, with 17 bases sitting between them. Germline V gives CDR1 SNHLY, CDR2 FYNNEI. The CDR3 protein is CASSESQRGVAEAFF. CDR3 sequence (DNA): TGTGCCAGCAGTGAGTCCCAAAGAGGGGTGGCTGAAGCTTTCTTT.

At least ten counts were recorded for this clonotype. The CDR3 nucleotides read TGTGCCAGCACGAAACAGGGAGGTTGGACAGATACGCAGTATTTT. This codes for CASTKQGGWTDTQYF. V usage is TRBV3-1 and J usage is TRBJ2-3, with D perhaps assigned TRBD1 or TRBD2 (6 bases each). There are 15 residues in the CDR3. Germline V lookup: CDR1 LGHDT, CDR2 YNNKEL (reference sequence). The ends were cut back, 7 bases at V and 3 bases at J, with 17 bases in the middle.

On this clonotype: The CDR3 does not close with the conserved phenylalanine or tryptophan, likely indicating a read error. The chain joins TRBV7-2 to TRBJ2-1; TRBD1 aligns across 9 bases. The CDR3 sequence is 15 residues long. V dropped 5 bases and J dropped 7; count of bases not matched to a gene: 9. Per germline, CDR1 SGHTA and CDR2 FQGNSA. The CDR3 coding sequence is TGTGCCAGCAGCCCACAACAGGGGGCGCGGAATGAGCAGTTCTGC. It is translated as CASSPQQGARNEQFC.